This TCR beta chain was documented in a study of blood T cell repertoires in COVID-19. Turning to the study itself: COVID-19 samples collected from the United States, Italy and Spain covered acute and convalescent phases. T cells, B-cell-depleted T cells, or PBMCs provided the cDNA or gDNA that served as material.

J lost 5 bases, V lost 7 bases, and 6 bases had no gene match. Germline V lookup: CDR1 ENHRY, CDR2 SYGVKD. The CDR3 sequence is 14 residues long. As handled by the study authors: Amplification of reference gene primers was used by the study to estimate nucleated cell counts. Measured with immunoSEQ multiplex PCR; TCRdb has only the in-frame clones, and not every one. V and J calls and clone size follow that table, whereas D and trimming were derived from the DNA. The sample shows 20,000 to 25,000 clones, roughly 90% of them seen only once. The J gene is TRBJ2-1, the V gene TRBV10-3; 9 bases line up with TRBD1. The origin of this receptor is a woman aged 80 or over with active COVID-19. Sequencing used peripheral blood. The CDR3 DNA is TGTGCCATCACCCAGGGACAGGGAAACAATGAGCAGTTCTTC. As protein: CAITQGQGNNEQFF.